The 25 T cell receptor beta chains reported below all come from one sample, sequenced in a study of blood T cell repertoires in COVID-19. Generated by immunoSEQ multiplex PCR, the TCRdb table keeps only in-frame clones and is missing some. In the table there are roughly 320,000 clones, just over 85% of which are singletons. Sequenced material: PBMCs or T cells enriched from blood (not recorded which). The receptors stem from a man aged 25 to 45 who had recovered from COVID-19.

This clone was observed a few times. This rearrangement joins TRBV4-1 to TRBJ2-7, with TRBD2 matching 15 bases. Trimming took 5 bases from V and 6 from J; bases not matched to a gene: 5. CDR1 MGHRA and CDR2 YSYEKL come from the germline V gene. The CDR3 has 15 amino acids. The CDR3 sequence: CASSSGLAGGGEQYF. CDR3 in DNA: TGCGCCAGCAGCTCGGGACTAGCGGGAGGAGGCGAGCAGTACTTC.

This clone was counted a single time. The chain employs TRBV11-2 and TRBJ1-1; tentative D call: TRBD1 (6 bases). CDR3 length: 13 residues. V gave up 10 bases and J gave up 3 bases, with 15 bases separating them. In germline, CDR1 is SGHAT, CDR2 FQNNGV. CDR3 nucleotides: TGTGCCATTCCGCGGGGGGCTGACACTGAAGCTTTCTTT. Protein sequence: CAIPRGADTEAFF.

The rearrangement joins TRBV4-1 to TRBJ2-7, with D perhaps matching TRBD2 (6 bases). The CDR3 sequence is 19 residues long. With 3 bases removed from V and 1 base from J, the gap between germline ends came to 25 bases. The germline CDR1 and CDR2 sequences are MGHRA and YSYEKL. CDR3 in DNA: TGCGCCAGCAGCCAGTACGCGGGGCCGACAACTAAGACTTCCTACGAGCAGTACTTC. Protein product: CASSQYAGPTTKTSYEQYF.

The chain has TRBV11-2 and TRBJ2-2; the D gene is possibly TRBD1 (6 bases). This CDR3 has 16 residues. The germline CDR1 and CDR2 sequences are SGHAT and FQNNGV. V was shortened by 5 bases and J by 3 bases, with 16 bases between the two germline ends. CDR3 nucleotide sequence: TGTGCCAGCAGCCCCATCAGGGGACGTGACACCGGGGAGCTGTTTTTT. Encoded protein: CASSPIRGRDTGELFF.

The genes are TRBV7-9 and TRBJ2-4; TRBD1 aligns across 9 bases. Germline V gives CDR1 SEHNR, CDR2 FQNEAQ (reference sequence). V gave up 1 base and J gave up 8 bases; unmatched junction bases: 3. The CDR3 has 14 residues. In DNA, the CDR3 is TGTGCCAGCAGCTTAGGGGGACAGGGAGACATTCAGTACTTC. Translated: CASSLGGQGDIQYF.

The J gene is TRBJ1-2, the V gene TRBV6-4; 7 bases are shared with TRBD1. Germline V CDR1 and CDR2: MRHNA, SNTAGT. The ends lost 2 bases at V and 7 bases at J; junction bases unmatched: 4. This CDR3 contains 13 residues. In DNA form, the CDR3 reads TGTGCCAGCAGTGACCCGAACAGGGGTGGCTACACCTTC. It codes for CASSDPNRGGYTF.

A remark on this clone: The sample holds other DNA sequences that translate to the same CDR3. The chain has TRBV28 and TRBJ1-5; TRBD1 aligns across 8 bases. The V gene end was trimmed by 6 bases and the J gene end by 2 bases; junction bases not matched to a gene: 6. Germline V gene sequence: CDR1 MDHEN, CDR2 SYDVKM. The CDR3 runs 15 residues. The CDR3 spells CASSLTGARNQPQHF. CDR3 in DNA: TGTGCCAGCAGCCTGACAGGGGCGCGCAATCAGCCCCAGCATTTT.

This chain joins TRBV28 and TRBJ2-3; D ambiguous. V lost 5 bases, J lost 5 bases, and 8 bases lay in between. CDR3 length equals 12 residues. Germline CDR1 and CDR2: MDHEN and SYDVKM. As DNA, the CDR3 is TGTGCCAGCAGTCGCGAGGTAGATACGCAGTATTTT. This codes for CASSREVDTQYF.

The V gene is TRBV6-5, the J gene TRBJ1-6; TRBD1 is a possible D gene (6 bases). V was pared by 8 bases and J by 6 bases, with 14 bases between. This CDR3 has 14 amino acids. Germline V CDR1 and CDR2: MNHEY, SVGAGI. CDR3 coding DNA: TGTGCCAGCCGACCAGGACAGATTAATTCACCCCTCCACTTT. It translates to CASRPGQINSPLHF.

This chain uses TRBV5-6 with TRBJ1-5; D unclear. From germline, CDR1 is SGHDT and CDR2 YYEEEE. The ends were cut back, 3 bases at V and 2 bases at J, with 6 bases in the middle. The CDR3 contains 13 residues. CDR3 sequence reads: CASSSSGNQPQHF. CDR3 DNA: TGTGCCAGCAGCTCATCGGGCAATCAGCCCCAGCATTTT.

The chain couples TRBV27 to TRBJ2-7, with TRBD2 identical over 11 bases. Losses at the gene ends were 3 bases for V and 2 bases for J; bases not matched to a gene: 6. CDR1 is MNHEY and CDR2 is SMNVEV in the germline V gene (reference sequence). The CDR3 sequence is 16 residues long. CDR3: CASSFLTSGSPYEQYF. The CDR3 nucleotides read TGTGCCAGCAGTTTCCTCACTAGCGGGAGTCCCTACGAGCAGTACTTC.

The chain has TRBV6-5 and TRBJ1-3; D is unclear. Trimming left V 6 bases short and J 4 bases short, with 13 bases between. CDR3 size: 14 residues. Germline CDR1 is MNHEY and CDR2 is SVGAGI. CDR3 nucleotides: TGTGCCAGCAGGGGCAGTCGTCCGGGAAACACCATATATTTT. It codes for CASRGSRPGNTIYF.

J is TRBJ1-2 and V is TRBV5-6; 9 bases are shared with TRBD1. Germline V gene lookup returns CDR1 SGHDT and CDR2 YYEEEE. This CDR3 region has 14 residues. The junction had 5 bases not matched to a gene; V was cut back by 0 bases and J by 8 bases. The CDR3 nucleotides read TGTGCCAGCAGCTTGGAGAGGACAGGGGAGGGCTACACCTTC. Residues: CASSLERTGEGYTF.

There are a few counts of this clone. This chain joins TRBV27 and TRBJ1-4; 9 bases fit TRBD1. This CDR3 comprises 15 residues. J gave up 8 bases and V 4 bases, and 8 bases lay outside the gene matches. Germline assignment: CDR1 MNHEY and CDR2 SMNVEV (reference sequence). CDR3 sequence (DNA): TGTGCCAGCAGTTCGCAACAGGGGGCGCGCGAAAAACTGTTTTTT. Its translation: CASSSQQGAREKLFF.

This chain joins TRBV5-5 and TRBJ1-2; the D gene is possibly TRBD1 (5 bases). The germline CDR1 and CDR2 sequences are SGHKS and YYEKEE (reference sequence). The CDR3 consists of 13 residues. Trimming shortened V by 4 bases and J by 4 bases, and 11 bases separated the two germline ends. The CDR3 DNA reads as TGTGCCAGCAGCGGAGACAGTTCCTATGGCTACACCTTC. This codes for CASSGDSSYGYTF.

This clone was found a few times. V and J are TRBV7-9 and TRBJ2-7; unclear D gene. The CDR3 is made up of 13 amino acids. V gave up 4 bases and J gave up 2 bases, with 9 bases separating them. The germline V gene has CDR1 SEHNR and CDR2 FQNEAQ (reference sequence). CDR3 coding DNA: TGTGCCAGCAGCTCCCCGAGGACCTACGAGCAGTACTTC. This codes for CASSSPRTYEQYF.

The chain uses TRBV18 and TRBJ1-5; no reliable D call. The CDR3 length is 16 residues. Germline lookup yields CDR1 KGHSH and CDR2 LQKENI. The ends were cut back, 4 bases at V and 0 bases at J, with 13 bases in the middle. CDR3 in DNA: TGTGCCAGCTCACACTCGACAAGACATAGCAATCAGCCCCAGCATTTT. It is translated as CASSHSTRHSNQPQHF.

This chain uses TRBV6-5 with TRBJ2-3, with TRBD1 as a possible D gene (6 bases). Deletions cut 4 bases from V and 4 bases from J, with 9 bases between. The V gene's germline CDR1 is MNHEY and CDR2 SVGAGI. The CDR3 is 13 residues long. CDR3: CASSWTDSDTQYF. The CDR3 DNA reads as TGTGCCAGCAGTTGGACAGACTCAGATACGCAGTATTTT.

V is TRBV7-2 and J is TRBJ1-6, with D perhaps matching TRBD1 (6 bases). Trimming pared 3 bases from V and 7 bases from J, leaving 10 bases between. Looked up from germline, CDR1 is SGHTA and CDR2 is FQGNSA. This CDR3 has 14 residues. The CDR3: CASSFRGSNSPLHF. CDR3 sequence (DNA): TGTGCCAGCAGCTTCAGGGGATCAAATTCACCCCTCCACTTT.

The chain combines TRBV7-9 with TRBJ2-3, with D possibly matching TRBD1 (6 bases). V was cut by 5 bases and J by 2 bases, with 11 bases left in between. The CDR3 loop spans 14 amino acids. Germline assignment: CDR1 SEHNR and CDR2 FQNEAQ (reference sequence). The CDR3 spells CASSTGTITDTQYF. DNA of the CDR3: TGTGCCAGCAGCACAGGGACCATCACAGATACGCAGTATTTT.

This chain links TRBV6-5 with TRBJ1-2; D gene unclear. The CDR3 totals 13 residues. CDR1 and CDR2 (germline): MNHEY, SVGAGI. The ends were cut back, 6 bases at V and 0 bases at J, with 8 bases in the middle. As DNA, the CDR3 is TGTGCCAGCAGACGAACAACTAACTATGGCTACACCTTC. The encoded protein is CASRRTTNYGYTF.

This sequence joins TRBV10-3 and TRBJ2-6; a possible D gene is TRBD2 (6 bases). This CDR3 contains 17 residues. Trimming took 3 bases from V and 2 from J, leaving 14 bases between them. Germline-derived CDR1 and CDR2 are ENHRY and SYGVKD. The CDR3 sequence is CAISDRQGGTGANVLTF. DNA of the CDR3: TGTGCCATCAGTGATCGGCAGGGAGGCACTGGGGCCAACGTCCTGACTTTC.

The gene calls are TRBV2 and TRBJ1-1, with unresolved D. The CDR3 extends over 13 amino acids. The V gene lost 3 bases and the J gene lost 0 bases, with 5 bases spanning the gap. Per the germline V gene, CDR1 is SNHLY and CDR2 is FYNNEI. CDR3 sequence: CASSDNMNTEAFF. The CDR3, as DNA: TGTGCCAGCAGTGATAATATGAACACTGAAGCTTTCTTT.

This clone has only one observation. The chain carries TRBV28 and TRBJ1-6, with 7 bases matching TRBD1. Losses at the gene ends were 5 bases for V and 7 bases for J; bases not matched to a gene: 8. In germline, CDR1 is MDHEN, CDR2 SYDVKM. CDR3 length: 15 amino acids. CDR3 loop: CASSIDRERNSPLHF. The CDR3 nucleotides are TGTGCCAGCAGTATAGACAGGGAGAGGAATTCACCCCTCCACTTT.

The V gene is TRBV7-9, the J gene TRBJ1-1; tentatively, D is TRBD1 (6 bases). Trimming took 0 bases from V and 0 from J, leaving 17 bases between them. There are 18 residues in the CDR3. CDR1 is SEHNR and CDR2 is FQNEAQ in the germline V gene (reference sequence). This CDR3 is CASSLAWSTGGMNTEAFF. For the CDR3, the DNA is TGTGCCAGCAGCTTAGCGTGGTCGACAGGCGGCATGAACACTGAAGCTTTCTTT.